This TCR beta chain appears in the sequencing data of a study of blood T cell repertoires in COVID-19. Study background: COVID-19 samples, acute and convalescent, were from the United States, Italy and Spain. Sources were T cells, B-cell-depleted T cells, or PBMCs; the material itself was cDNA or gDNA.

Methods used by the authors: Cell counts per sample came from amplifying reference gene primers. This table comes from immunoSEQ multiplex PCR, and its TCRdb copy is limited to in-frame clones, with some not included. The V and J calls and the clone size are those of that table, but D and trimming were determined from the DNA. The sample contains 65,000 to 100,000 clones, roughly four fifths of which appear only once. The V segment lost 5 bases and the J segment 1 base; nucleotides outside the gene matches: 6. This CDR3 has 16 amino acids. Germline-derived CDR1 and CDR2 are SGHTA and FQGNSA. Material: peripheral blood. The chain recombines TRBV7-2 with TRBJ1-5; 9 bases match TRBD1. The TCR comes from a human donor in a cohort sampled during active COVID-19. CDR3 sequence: CASSPTGTGSNQPQHF. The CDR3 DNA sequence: TGTGCCAGCAGCCCGACTGGGACAGGGAGCAATCAGCCCCAGCATTTT.